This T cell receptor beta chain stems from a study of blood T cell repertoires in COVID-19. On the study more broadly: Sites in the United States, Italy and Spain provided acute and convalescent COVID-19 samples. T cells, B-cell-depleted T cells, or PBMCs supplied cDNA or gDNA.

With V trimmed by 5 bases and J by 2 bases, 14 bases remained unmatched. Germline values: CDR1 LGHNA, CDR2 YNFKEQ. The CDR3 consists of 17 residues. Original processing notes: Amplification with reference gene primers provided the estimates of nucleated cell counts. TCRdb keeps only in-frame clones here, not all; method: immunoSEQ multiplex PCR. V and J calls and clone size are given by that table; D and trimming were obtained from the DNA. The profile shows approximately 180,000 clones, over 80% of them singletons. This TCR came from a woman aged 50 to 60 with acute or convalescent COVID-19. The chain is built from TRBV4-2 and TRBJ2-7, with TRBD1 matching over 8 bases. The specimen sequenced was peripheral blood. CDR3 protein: CASSSHSAGTGPYEQYF. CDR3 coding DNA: TGTGCCAGCAGCTCGCACTCGGCCGGGACAGGACCCTACGAGCAGTACTTC.